This T cell receptor (beta chain) was recovered during a study of molecular identifiers for immune sequencing clone quantification. Points from the study as a whole: It was shown that clones above 20 RNA copies held over 99% of effector molecules, but under 1% in naive cells. Reports indicate spiked Jurkat TCR RNA from one cell could be found among around 970,000 naive cells.

Based on a CD8+CD4-CCR7+CD45RA+ profile, naive CD8 T cells were sorted. Per germline, CDR1 LNHDA and CDR2 SQIVND (reference sequence). This CDR3 contains 14 residues. Trimming took 1 base from V and 1 from J, leaving 8 bases between them. There are many counts of this clonotype. No antigen is known for it. The bulk TCR libraries were made with methods described before and with listed TCR primers. From the PCR reads, TCRdb called clonotypes with MiXCR, one entry per CDR3 protein. The sample holds some 11,000 distinct CDR3 sequences, about 15% seen once. The sequenced material came from naive CD8+ T cells from blood, with Jurkat cell RNA spiked in. Described subset: FACS-sorted CD8+CD4-CCR7+CD45RA+ naive T cells. The TCR comes from a human donor in good health. Some libraries in this study had Jurkat cell RNA spiked in. The chain employs TRBV19 and TRBJ2-7; no clear D. DNA of the CDR3: TGTGCCAGTAGTATAGTAGACGGATCCTACGAGCAGTACTTC. Residues: CASSIVDGSYEQYF.